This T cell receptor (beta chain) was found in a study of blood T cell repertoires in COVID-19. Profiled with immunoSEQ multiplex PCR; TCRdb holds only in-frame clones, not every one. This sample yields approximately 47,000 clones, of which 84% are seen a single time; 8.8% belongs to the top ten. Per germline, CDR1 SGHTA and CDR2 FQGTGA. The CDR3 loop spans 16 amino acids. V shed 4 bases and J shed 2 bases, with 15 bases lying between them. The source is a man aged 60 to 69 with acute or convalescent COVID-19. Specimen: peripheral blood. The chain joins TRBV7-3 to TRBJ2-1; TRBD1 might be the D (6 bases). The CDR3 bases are TGTGCCAGCAGCTCCACAGGGTATGGGGCCTACAATGAGCAGTTCTTC. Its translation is CASSSTGYGAYNEQFF.